This T cell receptor (beta chain) was profiled in a study of shared clonotypes between healthy human individuals. About this clone itself: Its antigen is still unknown.

CDR1 and CDR2 from the germline V gene are MDHEN and SYDVKM. The CDR3 sequence is 15 residues long. The V segment lost 10 bases and the J segment 7 bases; nucleotides outside the gene matches: 14. Study findings and constraints: A few donors had about 5% of their naive CD4 clonotypes in common. On the whole, naive subsets had larger estimated richness than memory subsets had.

A CD45RA-negative memory subset and a CD45RA+ naive subset were separated from the CD4+ cells. Using immunoSEQ multiplex PCR, the repertoire was profiled, and TCRdb retains in-frame clones only, with some absent. This table has around 180,000 clones, approximately 92% appearing once. Sample: naive CD4+ T cells sorted from blood. Subset reported: CD45RA+ positively selected. The TCR originated in a woman aged 25 to 39 in good health. The chain uses TRBV28 and TRBJ2-1; 9 nucleotides line up with TRBD1. CDR3 region: CATATAGTGKNEQFF. In nucleotides, the CDR3 is TGTGCCACCGCGACCGCCGGGACAGGGAAGAATGAGCAGTTCTTC. The full variable domain, rest sourced from reference TRBV28 and TRBJ2-1, is DVKVTQSSRYLVKRTGEKVFLECVQDMDHENMFWYRQDPGLGLRLIYFSYDVKMKEKGDIPEGYSVSREKKERFSLILESASTNQTSMYLCATATAGTGKNEQFFGPGTRLTVL.